This TCR beta chain was profiled in a study of blood T cell repertoires in COVID-19. About the study: Both acute and convalescent COVID-19 samples were obtained from the United States, Italy and Spain. T cells, B-cell-depleted T cells, or PBMCs provided the cDNA or gDNA that served as material.

Authors' data handling: Amplification with reference gene primers provided the estimates of nucleated cell counts. Repertoires were generated with immunoSEQ multiplex PCR, while TCRdb's copy carries only in-frame clones and drops some. The D gene and trimming were derived from the DNA, and the V and J assignments and clone size from that table. This table has approximately 220,000 clones, 80% to 90% appearing once. The ends lost 6 bases at V and 3 bases at J; junction bases unmatched: 13. The germline V gene encodes CDR1 MNHEY and CDR2 SMNVEV (reference sequence). The CDR3 has 17 residues. Cohort allocation depended upon clinical history that participants reported.

The gene calls are TRBV27 and TRBJ2-3, with 9 bases lining up with TRBD2. This TCR came from a woman between 40 and 50 years old with acute COVID-19. Input material: PBMCs or T cells enriched from blood (not recorded which). Here the CDR3 reads CASSQVWSSGRTDTQYF. The CDR3 DNA follows: TGTGCCAGCAGCCAGGTTTGGAGTAGCGGGAGAACAGATACGCAGTATTTT.